The 19 T cell receptor beta chains given below trace back to one sample, sequenced in a study of cytomegalovirus exposure and HLA in healthy donors. It was with 60 Vbeta and 13 Jbeta primers that the PCR ran. Some clones are missing from TCRdb's copy, which holds only in-frame ones; the method was immunoSEQ multiplex PCR. The sample has about 210,000 clones, around 81% seen once; the top ten hold 10%. Sample: PBMCs. These receptors all stem from a woman aged 45-65 years in good health and CMV-seropositive.

This chain uses TRBV18 with TRBJ1-4; 8 bases match TRBD1. The CDR3 contains 15 residues. CDR1 and CDR2 (germline): KGHSH, LQKENI. The ends lost 5 bases at V and 5 bases at J; junction bases unmatched: 7. CDR3 residues: CASSAQQGENEKLFF. The CDR3, as DNA: TGTGCCAGCTCAGCACAACAGGGGGAAAATGAAAAACTGTTTTTT.

This sequence joins TRBV19 and TRBJ2-2; 9 nucleotides align to TRBD1. Germline assignment: CDR1 LNHDA and CDR2 SQIVND (reference sequence). The CDR3 is 15 amino acids. The V gene end was trimmed by 3 bases and the J gene end by 7 bases; junction bases not matched to a gene: 6. The CDR3 DNA reads TGTGCCAGTAGTATCCCCGGGACAGGGATCGGGGAGCTGTTTTTT. It is translated as CASSIPGTGIGELFF.

The chain uses TRBV5-1 and TRBJ2-5; D ambiguous. The germline V gene encodes CDR1 SGHRS and CDR2 YFSETQ. The CDR3 covers 12 residues. V was cut by 1 base and J by 5 bases, with 6 bases left in between. The CDR3 DNA is TGCGCCAGCAGCTTGTTCAGGGAGACCCAGTACTTC. Its translation is CASSLFRETQYF.

This sequence joins TRBV30 and TRBJ1-6; weak D call: TRBD1 (5 bases). The V and J ends lost 2 bases and 10 bases respectively, with 12 bases between them. In germline, CDR1 is GTSNPN, CDR2 SVGIG (reference sequence). The CDR3 sequence is 13 residues long. CDR3 loop: CAWSQGPGSPLHF. The CDR3 region has the DNA TGTGCCTGGAGTCAGGGTCCGGGCTCACCCCTCCACTTT.

This rearrangement joins TRBV6-5 to TRBJ1-4; 8 bases match TRBD1. V dropped 2 bases and J dropped 8; count of bases not matched to a gene: 4. Germline CDR1 MNHEY, CDR2 SVGAGI. The CDR3 has 14 amino acids. CDR3 nucleotide sequence: TGTGCCAGCAGTTACCAGGGGGCGCAGGAAAAACTGTTTTTT. Protein sequence: CASSYQGAQEKLFF.

In its sample, this clone was seen a few times. The chain's CDR3 is CASQLALSYEQYF. The CDR3 DNA is TGTGCCAGCCAGCTAGCCTTATCCTACGAGCAGTACTTC. V is TRBV6-5 and J is TRBJ2-7, with D tentatively TRBD2 (5 bases). This CDR3 is built from 13 residues. Germline CDR1 and CDR2: MNHEY and SVGAGI. V gave up 8 bases and J gave up 1 base, with 12 bases separating them.

The rearrangement links TRBV5-1 to TRBJ2-1; perhaps TRBD2 as D (6 bases). The germline V gene encodes CDR1 SGHRS and CDR2 YFSETQ. The CDR3 loop spans 14 amino acids. V lost 4 bases and J 10 bases, leaving 18 bases between the germline ends. The DNA of the CDR3 is TGCGCCAGCAGCGGCAGCCCGGGACTCGGAGAGCAGTTCTTC. It specifies CASSGSPGLGEQFF.

This sequence joins TRBV4-3 and TRBJ2-1; D might be TRBD2 (5 bases). The CDR3 length is 14 residues. Germline-derived CDR1 and CDR2 are LGHNA and YSLEER. The V end was cut by 4 bases, the J end by 9 bases, with 16 bases between. CDR3 nucleotide sequence: TGCGCCAGCAGCCTACGGGGAGATAATTCTGAGCAGTTCTTC. This codes for CASSLRGDNSEQFF.

This clone occurred a few times. This chain uses TRBV4-1 with TRBJ1-4; unclear D gene. With 0 bases removed from V and 0 bases from J, the gap between germline ends came to 11 bases. CDR1 is MGHRA and CDR2 is YSYEKL in the germline V gene. The CDR3 has 17 amino acids. CDR3 loop: CASSQEEAPATNEKLFF. The CDR3 DNA is TGCGCCAGCAGCCAAGAGGAGGCTCCTGCAACTAATGAAAAACTGTTTTTT.

The V gene is TRBV27, the J gene TRBJ1-2; D might be TRBD1 (5 bases). This CDR3 comprises 13 residues. Per the germline V gene, CDR1 is MNHEY and CDR2 is SMNVEV (reference sequence). V was pared by 5 bases and J by 0 bases, with 7 bases between. CDR3 sequence reads: CASSMTANYGYTF. CDR3 DNA: TGTGCCAGCAGTATGACAGCTAACTATGGCTACACCTTC.

This chain joins TRBV2 and TRBJ1-1, with 7 bases lining up with TRBD1. Germline trimming cut 5 bases from V and 10 bases from J; bases unmatched to any gene: 7. The length of the CDR3 is 12 residues. Germline V gives CDR1 SNHLY, CDR2 FYNNEI. CDR3 nucleotides: TGTGCCAGCAGTACCCAGGGGGGTGGAGCTTTCTTT. Translated: CASSTQGGGAFF.

The rearrangement joins TRBV2 to TRBJ2-7; 12 nucleotides agree with TRBD1. With V trimmed by 7 bases and J by 4 bases, 5 bases remained unmatched. CDR3 length equals 14 residues. Germline lookup yields CDR1 SNHLY and CDR2 FYNNEI. CDR3 coding DNA: TGTGCCAGCAACCGGGACAGGGGGCCTTACGAGCAGTACTTC. Translation gives CASNRDRGPYEQYF.

This clone was seen repeatedly, ten times or more. This chain joins TRBV7-2 and TRBJ1-6; 7 bases match TRBD1. Germline V gives CDR1 SGHTA, CDR2 FQGNSA. The J segment lost 7 bases and the V segment lost 4 bases, leaving 4 bases of the junction unmatched. This CDR3 has 14 amino acids. The CDR3, as DNA: TGTGCCAGCAGCTGGGGACAGCTGAATTCACCCCTCCACTTT. This gives the protein CASSWGQLNSPLHF.

The J gene is TRBJ1-3, the V gene TRBV7-2; D is possibly TRBD1 (5 bases). The CDR3 is 14 residues long. CDR1 SGHTA and CDR2 FQGNSA come from the germline V gene. V was clipped by 1 base and J by 2 bases, with 6 bases between them. The CDR3 DNA reads as TGTGCCAGCAGCTTAGTCAGGGCTGGAAACACCATATATTTT. Protein product: CASSLVRAGNTIYF.

CDR3 bases: TGCGCCAGTAGACCGGGACAGGGGGATTTTTCCTACGAGCAGTACTTC. As protein: CASRPGQGDFSYEQYF. This chain connects TRBV5-1 to TRBJ2-7; 11 bases are a match to TRBD1. In germline, CDR1 is SGHRS, CDR2 YFSETQ. V lost 8 bases to trimming and J lost 1 base; unmatched junction nucleotides: 11. This CDR3 is 16 amino acids long.

This clone was counted a single time. The chain employs TRBV11-2 and TRBJ2-1, with 7 bases lining up with TRBD2. J lost 6 bases, V lost 7 bases, and 9 bases had no gene match. The CDR3 runs 14 residues. Germline V CDR1 and CDR2: SGHAT, FQNNGV. CDR3 nucleotide sequence: TGTGCCAGCAACTGGGAGGGGTGGTCCAATGAGCAGTTCTTC. It translates to CASNWEGWSNEQFF.

The chain carries TRBV10-3 and TRBJ1-2; 9 bases match TRBD1. The junction had 6 bases not matched to a gene; V was cut back by 3 bases and J by 4 bases. In germline, CDR1 is ENHRY, CDR2 SYGVKD. This CDR3 region has 15 residues. In nucleotides, the CDR3 is TGTGCCATCAGTGAAGGGACAGGGAGATTCTATGGCTACACCTTC. This gives the protein CAISEGTGRFYGYTF.

The rearrangement joins TRBV23-1 to TRBJ1-3; 7 bases are shared with TRBD1. TRBV23-1 is assigned to the ORF class and has an uncertain function. Losses at the gene ends were 1 base for V and 3 bases for J; bases not matched to a gene: 6. This CDR3 contains 16 residues. In DNA, the CDR3 is TGCGCCAGCAGTCAATTCAACAGGGGAGTTGGAAACACCATATATTTT. Amino acid sequence: CASSQFNRGVGNTIYF.

V usage is TRBV5-1 and J usage is TRBJ2-5, with D perhaps matching TRBD1 (6 bases). This CDR3 has 16 residues. Per the germline V gene, CDR1 is SGHRS and CDR2 is YFSETQ. V was shortened by 3 bases and J by 4 bases, with 19 bases between the two germline ends. CDR3 nucleotide sequence: TGCGCCAGCAGCTCCACGCACAGGGATCCAGGAGAGACCCAGTACTTC. Protein sequence: CASSSTHRDPGETQYF.